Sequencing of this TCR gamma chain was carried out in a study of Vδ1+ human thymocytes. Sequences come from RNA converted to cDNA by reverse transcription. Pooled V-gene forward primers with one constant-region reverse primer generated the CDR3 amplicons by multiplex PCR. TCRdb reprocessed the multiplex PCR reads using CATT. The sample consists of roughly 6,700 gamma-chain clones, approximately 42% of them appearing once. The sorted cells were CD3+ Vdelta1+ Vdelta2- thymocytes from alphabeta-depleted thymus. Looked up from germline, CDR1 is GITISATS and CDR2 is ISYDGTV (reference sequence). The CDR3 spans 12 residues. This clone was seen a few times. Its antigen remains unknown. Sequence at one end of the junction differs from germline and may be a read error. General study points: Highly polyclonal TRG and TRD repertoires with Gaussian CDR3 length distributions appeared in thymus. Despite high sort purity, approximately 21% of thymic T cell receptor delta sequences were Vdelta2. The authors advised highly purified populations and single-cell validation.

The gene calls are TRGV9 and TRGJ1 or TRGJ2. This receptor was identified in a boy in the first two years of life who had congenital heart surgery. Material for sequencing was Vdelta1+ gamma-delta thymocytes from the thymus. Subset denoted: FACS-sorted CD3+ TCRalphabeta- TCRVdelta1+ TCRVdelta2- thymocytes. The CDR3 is CALREMQDKKLF. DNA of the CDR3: TGTGCCTTGCGGGAGATGCAGGATAAGAAACTCTTT.